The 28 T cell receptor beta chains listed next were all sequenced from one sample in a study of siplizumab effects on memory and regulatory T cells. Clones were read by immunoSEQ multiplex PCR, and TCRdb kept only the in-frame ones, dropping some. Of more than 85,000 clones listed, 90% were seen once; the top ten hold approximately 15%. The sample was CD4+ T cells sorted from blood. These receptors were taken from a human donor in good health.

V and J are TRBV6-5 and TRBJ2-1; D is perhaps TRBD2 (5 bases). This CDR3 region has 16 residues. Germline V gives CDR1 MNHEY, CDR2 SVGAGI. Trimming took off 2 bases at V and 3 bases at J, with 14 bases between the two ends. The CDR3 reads CASSYRTLSNYNEQFF. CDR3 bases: TGTGCCAGCAGTTACCGGACTCTTAGCAACTACAATGAGCAGTTCTTC.

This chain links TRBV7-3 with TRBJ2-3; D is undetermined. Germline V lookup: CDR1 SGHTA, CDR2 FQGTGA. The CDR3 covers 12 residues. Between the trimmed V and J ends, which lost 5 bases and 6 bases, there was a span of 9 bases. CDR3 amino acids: CASSQRRDTQYF. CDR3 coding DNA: TGTGCCAGCAGCCAAAGACGTGATACGCAGTATTTT.

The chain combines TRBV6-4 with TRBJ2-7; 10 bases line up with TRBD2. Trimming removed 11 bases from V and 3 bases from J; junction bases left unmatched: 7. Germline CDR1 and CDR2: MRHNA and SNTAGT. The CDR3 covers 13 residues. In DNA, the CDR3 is TGTGCCCGGGGGCAGCGGGAGGGCTACGAGCAGTACTTC. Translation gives CARGQREGYEQYF.

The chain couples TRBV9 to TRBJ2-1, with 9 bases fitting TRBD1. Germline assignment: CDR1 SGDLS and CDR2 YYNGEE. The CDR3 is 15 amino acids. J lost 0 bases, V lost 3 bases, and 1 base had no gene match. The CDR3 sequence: CASSAGQGSYNEQFF. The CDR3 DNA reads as TGTGCCAGCAGCGCGGGACAGGGCTCCTACAATGAGCAGTTCTTC.

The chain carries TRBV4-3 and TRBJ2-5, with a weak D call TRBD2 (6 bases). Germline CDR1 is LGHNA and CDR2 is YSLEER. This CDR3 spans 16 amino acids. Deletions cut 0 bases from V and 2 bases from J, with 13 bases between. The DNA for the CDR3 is TGCGCCAGCAGCCAAGACTATGGGGGGAGTCAAGAGACCCAGTACTTC. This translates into CASSQDYGGSQETQYF.

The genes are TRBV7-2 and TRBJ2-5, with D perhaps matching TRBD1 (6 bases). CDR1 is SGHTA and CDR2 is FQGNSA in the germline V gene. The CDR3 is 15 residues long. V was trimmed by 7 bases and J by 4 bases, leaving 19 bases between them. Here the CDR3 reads CASTQSGTRGETQYF. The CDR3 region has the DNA TGTGCCAGCACCCAATCCGGGACCAGGGGAGAGACCCAGTACTTC. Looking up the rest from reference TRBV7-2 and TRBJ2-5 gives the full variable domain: GAGVSQSPSNKVTEKGKDVELRCDPISGHTALYWYRQSLGQGLEFLIYFQGNSAPDKSGLPSDRFSAERTGGSVSTLTIQRTQQEDSAVYLCASTQSGTRGETQYFGPGTRLLVL.

Here the CDR3 reads CASGGPTQNSPLHF. In nucleotides, the CDR3 is TGTGCCAGCGGGGGCCCGACTCAGAATTCACCCCTCCACTTT. This chain connects TRBV28 to TRBJ1-6; D is possibly TRBD1 (6 bases). V lost 8 bases and J 7 bases, leaving 15 bases between the germline ends. This CDR3 has 14 amino acids. The germline V gene encodes CDR1 MDHEN and CDR2 SYDVKM. Using reference TRBV28 and TRBJ1-6 for the parts outside the CDR3, the full variable domain is DVKVTQSSRYLVKRTGEKVFLECVQDMDHENMFWYRQDPGLGLRLIYFSYDVKMKEKGDIPEGYSVSREKKERFSLILESASTNQTSMYLCASGGPTQNSPLHFGNGTRLTVT.

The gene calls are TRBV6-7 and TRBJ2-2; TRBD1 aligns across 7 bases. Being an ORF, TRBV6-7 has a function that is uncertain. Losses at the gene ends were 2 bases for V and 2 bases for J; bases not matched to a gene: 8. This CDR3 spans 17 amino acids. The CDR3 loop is CASSYRGTDLNTGELFF. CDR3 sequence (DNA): TGTGCCAGCAGTTACAGGGGGACAGACTTAAACACCGGGGAGCTGTTTTTT.

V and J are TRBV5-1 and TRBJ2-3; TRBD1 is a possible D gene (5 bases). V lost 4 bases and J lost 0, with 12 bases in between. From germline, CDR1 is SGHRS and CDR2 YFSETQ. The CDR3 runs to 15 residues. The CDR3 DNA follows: TGCGCCAGCAGCGCCCGACAGCTTAGCACAGATACGCAGTATTTT. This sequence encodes CASSARQLSTDTQYF.

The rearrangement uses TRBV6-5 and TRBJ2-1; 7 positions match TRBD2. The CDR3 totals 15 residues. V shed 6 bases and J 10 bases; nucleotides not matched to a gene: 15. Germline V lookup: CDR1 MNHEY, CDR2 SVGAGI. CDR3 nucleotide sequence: TGTGCCAGCAGCCCGCTGGGGGAGGGCCATAACGAGCAGTTCTTC. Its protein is CASSPLGEGHNEQFF.

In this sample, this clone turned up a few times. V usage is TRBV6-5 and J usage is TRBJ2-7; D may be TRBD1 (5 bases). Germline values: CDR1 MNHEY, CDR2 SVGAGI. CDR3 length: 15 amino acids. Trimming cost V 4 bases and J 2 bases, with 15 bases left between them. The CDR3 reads CASSLVGGRAYEQYF. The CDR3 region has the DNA TGTGCCAGCAGTTTAGTGGGCGGCAGGGCCTACGAGCAGTACTTC.

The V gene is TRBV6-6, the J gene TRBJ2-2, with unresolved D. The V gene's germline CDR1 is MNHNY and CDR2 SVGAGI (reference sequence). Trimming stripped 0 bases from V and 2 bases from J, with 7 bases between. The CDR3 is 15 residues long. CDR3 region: CASSYSRVNTGELFF. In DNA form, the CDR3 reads TGTGCCAGCAGTTACTCAAGGGTAAACACCGGGGAGCTGTTTTTT.

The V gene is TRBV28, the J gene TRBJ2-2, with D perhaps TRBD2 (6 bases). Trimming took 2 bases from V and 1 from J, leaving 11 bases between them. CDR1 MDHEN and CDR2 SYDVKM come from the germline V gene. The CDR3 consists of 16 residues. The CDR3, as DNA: TGTGCCAGCAGTTTAGGTCGCGGGAAGAACACCGGGGAGCTGTTTTTT. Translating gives CASSLGRGKNTGELFF. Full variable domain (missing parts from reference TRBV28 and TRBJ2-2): DVKVTQSSRYLVKRTGEKVFLECVQDMDHENMFWYRQDPGLGLRLIYFSYDVKMKEKGDIPEGYSVSREKKERFSLILESASTNQTSMYLCASSLGRGKNTGELFFGEGSRLTVL.

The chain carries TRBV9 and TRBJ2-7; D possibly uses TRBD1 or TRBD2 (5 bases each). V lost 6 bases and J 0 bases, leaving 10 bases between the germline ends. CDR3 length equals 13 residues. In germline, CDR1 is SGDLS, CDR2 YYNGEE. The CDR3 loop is CASNRDGSYEQYF. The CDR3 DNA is TGTGCCAGCAACCGGGACGGCTCCTACGAGCAGTACTTC. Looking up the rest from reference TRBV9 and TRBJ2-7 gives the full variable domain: DSGVTQTPKHLITATGQRVTLRCSPRSGDLSVYWYQQSLDQGLQFLIQYYNGEERAKGNILERFSAQQFPDLHSELNLSSLELGDSALYFCASNRDGSYEQYFGPGTRLTVT.

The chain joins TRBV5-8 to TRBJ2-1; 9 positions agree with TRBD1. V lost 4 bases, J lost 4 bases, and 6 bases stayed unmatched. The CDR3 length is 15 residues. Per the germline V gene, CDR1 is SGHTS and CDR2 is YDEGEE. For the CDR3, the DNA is TGTGCCAGCAGCGTACAGGGGGCGCGGTACAATGAGCAGTTCTTC. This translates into CASSVQGARYNEQFF.

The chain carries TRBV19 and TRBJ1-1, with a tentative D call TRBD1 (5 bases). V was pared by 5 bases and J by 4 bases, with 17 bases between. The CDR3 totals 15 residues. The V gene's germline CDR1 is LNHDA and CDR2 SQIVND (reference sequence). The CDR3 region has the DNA TGTGCCAGTAGTCCCGACTGGTCGGGGGGCACTGAAGCTTTCTTT. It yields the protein CASSPDWSGGTEAFF. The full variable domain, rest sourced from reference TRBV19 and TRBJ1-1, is DGGITQSPKYLFRKEGQNVTLSCEQNLNHDAMYWYRQDPGQGLRLIYYSQIVNDFQKGDIAEGYSVSREKKESFPLTVTSAQKNPTAFYLCASSPDWSGGTEAFFGQGTRLTVV.

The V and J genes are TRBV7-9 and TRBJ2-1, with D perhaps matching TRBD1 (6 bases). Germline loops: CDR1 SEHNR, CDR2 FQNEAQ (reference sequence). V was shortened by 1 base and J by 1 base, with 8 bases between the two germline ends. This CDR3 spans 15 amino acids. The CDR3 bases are TGTGCCAGCAGCTTAGGACAGGCTTCCTACAATGAGCAGTTCTTC. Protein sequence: CASSLGQASYNEQFF.

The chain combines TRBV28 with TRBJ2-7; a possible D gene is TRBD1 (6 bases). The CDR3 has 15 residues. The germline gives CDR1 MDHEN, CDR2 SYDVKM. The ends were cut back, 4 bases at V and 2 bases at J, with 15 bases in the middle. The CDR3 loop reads CASSSLGGRAYEQYF. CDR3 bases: TGTGCCAGCAGTTCACTAGGGGGTAGAGCCTACGAGCAGTACTTC.

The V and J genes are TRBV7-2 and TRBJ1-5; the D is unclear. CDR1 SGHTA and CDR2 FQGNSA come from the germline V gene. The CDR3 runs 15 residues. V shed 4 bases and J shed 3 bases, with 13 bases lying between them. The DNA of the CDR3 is TGTGCCAGCAGCTCTATATTGGGCCACAATCAGCCCCAGCATTTT. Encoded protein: CASSSILGHNQPQHF.

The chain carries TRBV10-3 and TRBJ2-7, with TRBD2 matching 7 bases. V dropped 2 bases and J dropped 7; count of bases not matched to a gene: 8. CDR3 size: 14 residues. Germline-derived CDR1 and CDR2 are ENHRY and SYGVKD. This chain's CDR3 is CAISEGTSVPEQYF. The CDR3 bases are TGTGCCATCAGTGAGGGTACTAGCGTGCCGGAGCAGTACTTC.

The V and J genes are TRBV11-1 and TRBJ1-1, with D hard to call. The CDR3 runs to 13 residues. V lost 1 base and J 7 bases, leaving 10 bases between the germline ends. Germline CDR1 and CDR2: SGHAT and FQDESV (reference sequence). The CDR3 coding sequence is TGTGCCAGCAGCTTAGAGGTCCCGGATGAAGCTTTCTTT. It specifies CASSLEVPDEAFF.

This CDR3 reads CASSFRLAGVGEQYF. CDR3 in DNA: TGTGCCAGCAGTTTCAGACTAGCGGGAGTCGGCGAGCAGTACTTC. The V gene is TRBV27, the J gene TRBJ2-7; 12 nucleotides agree with TRBD2. CDR1 and CDR2 (germline): MNHEY, SMNVEV (reference sequence). This CDR3 comprises 15 residues. Trimming took 3 bases from V and 6 from J; bases not matched to a gene: 6.

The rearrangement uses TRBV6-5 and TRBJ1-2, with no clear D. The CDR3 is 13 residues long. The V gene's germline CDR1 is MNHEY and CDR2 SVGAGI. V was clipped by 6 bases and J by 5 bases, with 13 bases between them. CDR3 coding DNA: TGTGCCAGCAGCCGCGGACGGAGTTATGGCTACACCTTC. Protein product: CASSRGRSYGYTF.

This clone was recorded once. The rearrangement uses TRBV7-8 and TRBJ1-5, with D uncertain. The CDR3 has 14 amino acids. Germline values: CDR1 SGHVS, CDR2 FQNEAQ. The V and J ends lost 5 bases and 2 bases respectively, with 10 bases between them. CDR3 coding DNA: TGTGCCAGCAGCCCCTCGACCGGCAATCAGCCCCAGCATTTT. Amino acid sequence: CASSPSTGNQPQHF.

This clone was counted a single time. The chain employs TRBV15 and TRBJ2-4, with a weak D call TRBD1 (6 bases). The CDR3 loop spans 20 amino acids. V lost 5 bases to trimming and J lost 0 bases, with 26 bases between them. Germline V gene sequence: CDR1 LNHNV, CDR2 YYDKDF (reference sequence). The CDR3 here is CATSPGGLTGTTLAKNIQYF. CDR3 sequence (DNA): TGTGCCACCAGCCCTGGGGGTTTAACCGGGACAACTCTAGCCAAAAACATTCAGTACTTC.

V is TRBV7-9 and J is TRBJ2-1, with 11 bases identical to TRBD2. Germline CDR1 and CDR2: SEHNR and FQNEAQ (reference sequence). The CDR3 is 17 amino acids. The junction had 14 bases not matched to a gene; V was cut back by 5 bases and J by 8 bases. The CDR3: CASSGRTSGPLRDEQFF. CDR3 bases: TGTGCCAGCAGCGGCAGGACTAGCGGGCCCCTAAGGGATGAGCAGTTCTTC.

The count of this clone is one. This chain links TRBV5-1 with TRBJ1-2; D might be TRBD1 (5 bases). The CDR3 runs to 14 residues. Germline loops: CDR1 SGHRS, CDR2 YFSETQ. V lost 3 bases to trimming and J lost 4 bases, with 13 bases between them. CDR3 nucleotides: TGCGCCAGCAGCTCCGCCCGGGGGACCTATGGCTACACCTTC. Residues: CASSSARGTYGYTF. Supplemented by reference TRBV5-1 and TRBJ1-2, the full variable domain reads KAGVTQTPRYLIKTRGQQVTLSCSPISGHRSVSWYQQTPGQGLQFLFEYFSETQRNKGNFPGRFSGRQFSNSRSEMNVSTLELGDSALYLCASSSARGTYGYTFGSGTRLTVV.

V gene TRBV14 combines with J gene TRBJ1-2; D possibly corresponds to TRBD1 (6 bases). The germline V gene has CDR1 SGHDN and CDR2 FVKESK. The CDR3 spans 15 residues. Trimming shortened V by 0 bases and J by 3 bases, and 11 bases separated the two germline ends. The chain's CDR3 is CASSQDGGLDYGYTF. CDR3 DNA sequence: TGTGCCAGCAGCCAAGATGGGGGCTTGGACTATGGCTACACCTTC. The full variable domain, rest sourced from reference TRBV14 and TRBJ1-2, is EAGVTQFPSHSVIEKGQTVTLRCDPISGHDNLYWYRRVMGKEIKFLLHFVKESKQDESGMPNNRFLAERTGGTYSTLKVQPAELEDSGVYFCASSQDGGLDYGYTFGSGTRLTVV.